This T cell receptor beta chain was identified in a study of type 1 and type 2 diabetes patients. Germline V gene data show CDR1 as MDHEN and CDR2 as SYDVKM. The CDR3 has 16 residues. Trimming cost V 6 bases and J 3 bases; bases outside gene matches: 12. PCR was run on genomic DNA. The TCR beta CDR3 region was amplified using 30 forward and 13 reverse primers. TCRdb analysed the multiplex PCR reads with MiXCR anew, one entry per CDR3 protein. The sample contains about 270,000 distinct CDR3 sequences, roughly 50% of which appear only once. Sequences were obtained from peripheral blood mononuclear cells (PBMCs). The source of this sequence is a man younger than 30 with type 2 diabetes. The V gene is TRBV28, the J gene TRBJ2-7, with 9 bases lining up with TRBD1. The chain's CDR3 is CASSPAGGQGVYEQYF. CDR3 sequence (DNA): TGTGCCAGCAGCCCCGCCGGGGGACAGGGAGTCTACGAGCAGTACTTC.